These 23 T cell receptor beta chains originate from one sample sequenced in a study of T cell changes during pregnancy in multiple sclerosis. Assay used: immunoSEQ multiplex PCR; TCRdb lists only in-frame clones, some missing. The sample consists of more than 55,000 clones, approximately 94% of them appearing once. Sequencing used CD8+ T cells from peripheral blood mononuclear cells, obtained in the third trimester of pregnancy. These receptors were taken from a female donor with multiple sclerosis, enrolled in a pregnancy study.

V usage is TRBV11-1 and J usage is TRBJ2-7; TRBD2 agrees at 7 bases. CDR1 is SGHAT and CDR2 is FQDESV in the germline V gene (reference sequence). V shed 8 bases, J shed 7 bases, and the junction held 11 bases outside the gene matches. The CDR3 loop spans 13 amino acids. The CDR3 region is CASEAGSLGEQYF. The CDR3 DNA sequence: TGTGCCAGCGAAGCGGGATCCCTAGGGGAGCAGTACTTC.

The chain combines TRBV23-1 with TRBJ1-5; maybe TRBD1 (6 bases). TRBV23-1 is placed among ORFs of uncertain function. Trimming shortened V by 0 bases and J by 6 bases, and 21 bases separated the two germline ends. This CDR3 is 18 amino acids long. The chain's CDR3 is CASSQSSGEELPGQPQHF. CDR3 bases: TGCGCCAGCAGTCAATCATCAGGGGAAGAGCTTCCTGGTCAGCCCCAGCATTTT.

The J gene is TRBJ2-7, the V gene TRBV28; D is unresolved. The CDR3 is 12 residues long. V lost 3 bases and J lost 4, with 7 bases in between. Per the germline V gene, CDR1 is MDHEN and CDR2 is SYDVKM. CDR3 sequence (DNA): TGTGCCAGCAGTTTCCCCAAATACGAGCAGTACTTC. Translating it yields CASSFPKYEQYF.

The rearrangement uses TRBV19 and TRBJ1-1; D remains ambiguous. The germline gives CDR1 LNHDA, CDR2 SQIVND (reference sequence). V lost 6 bases to trimming and J lost 0 bases, with 5 bases between them. The CDR3 contains 12 residues. CDR3 nucleotides: TGTGCCAGTAGAACTATGAACACTGAAGCTTTCTTT. Its translation is CASRTMNTEAFF.

The chain employs TRBV10-3 and TRBJ2-7, with 16 bases identical to TRBD2. CDR1 and CDR2 (germline): ENHRY, SYGVKD. The CDR3 sequence is 19 residues long. The ends lost 3 bases at V and 2 bases at J; junction bases unmatched: 10. CDR3 amino acids: CAISDPGLAGGPSPYEQYF. The CDR3, as DNA: TGTGCCATCAGTGACCCGGGACTAGCGGGAGGGCCGAGCCCCTACGAGCAGTACTTC.

Only a few counts were recorded for this clone. The rearrangement uses TRBV10-1 and TRBJ1-2; possible D gene TRBD1, 6 bases. Germline V gene data show CDR1 as WNHNN and CDR2 as SYGVQD (reference sequence). The CDR3 is 11 residues long. Trimming took off 10 bases at V and 7 bases at J, with 13 bases between the two ends. The CDR3 bases are TGCGCCATCGGGGGGCAGGGTGGCTACACCTTC. Protein product: CAIGGQGGYTF.

This chain joins TRBV5-8 and TRBJ1-1; possible D gene TRBD1, 5 bases. Per germline, CDR1 SGHTS and CDR2 YDEGEE. The germline V and J ends were trimmed by 8 bases and 8 bases, with 19 bases remaining between them. The CDR3 is 13 amino acids. CDR3 sequence: CASAGTDYREAFF. CDR3 bases: TGTGCCAGTGCCGGGACGGACTACCGAGAAGCTTTCTTT.

This clone was detected once. The chain uses TRBV6-1 and TRBJ2-7, with 9 bases identical to TRBD2. The CDR3 sequence is 16 residues long. Germline assignment: CDR1 MNHNS and CDR2 SASEGT. The trim removed 3 bases at V and 3 bases at J, leaving 9 bases unmatched. CDR3 nucleotides: TGTGCCAGCAGTGAGGCGCCCGGGACTAGCATCTACGAGCAGTACTTC. This translates into CASSEAPGTSIYEQYF.

This chain uses TRBV5-4 with TRBJ2-2; D gene ambiguous. CDR3 length: 14 amino acids. With 2 bases removed from V and 7 bases from J, the gap between germline ends came to 12 bases. Germline loops: CDR1 SGHNT, CDR2 YYREEE (reference sequence). The CDR3 region is CASSFLETNGELFF. CDR3 DNA: TGTGCCAGCAGCTTCCTGGAGACCAACGGGGAGCTGTTTTTT.

This clone was seen once. This rearrangement joins TRBV7-9 to TRBJ2-2; D is unresolved. Germline CDR1 SEHNR, CDR2 FQNEAQ (reference sequence). Deletions cut 5 bases from V and 5 bases from J, with 9 bases between. This CDR3 contains 13 residues. The CDR3 sequence is CASSPGGTGELFF. The CDR3 nucleotides read TGTGCCAGCAGCCCGGGTGGGACCGGGGAGCTGTTTTTT.

The chain has TRBV11-1 and TRBJ1-1; the match to TRBD1 covers 8 bases. CDR1 SGHAT and CDR2 FQDESV come from the germline V gene (reference sequence). The CDR3 runs to 16 residues. After removal of 6 bases from V and 0 bases from J, the junction contained 9 bases not matched to a gene. This CDR3 is CASRSGTGLLNTEAFF. CDR3 sequence (DNA): TGTGCCAGCAGATCCGGGACAGGACTATTGAACACTGAAGCTTTCTTT.

The chain joins TRBV2 to TRBJ2-1; TRBD2 matches 11 bases. J lost 0 bases, V lost 8 bases, and 0 bases had no gene match. CDR3 length: 14 amino acids. Germline CDR1 reads SNHLY; CDR2 reads FYNNEI. CDR3 sequence (DNA): TGTGCCAGCGGACTAGCGGGCTCCTACAATGAGCAGTTCTTC. Amino acids: CASGLAGSYNEQFF.

This rearrangement joins TRBV6-5 to TRBJ2-3, with TRBD1 matching over 9 bases. V dropped 7 bases and J dropped 4; count of bases not matched to a gene: 9. The CDR3 contains 15 residues. Germline CDR1 is MNHEY and CDR2 is SVGAGI. In DNA, the CDR3 is TGTGCCAGCATTGGGACAGGGAAGAAATCAGATACGCAGTATTTT. This gives the protein CASIGTGKKSDTQYF.

The chain employs TRBV28 and TRBJ2-6; maybe TRBD1 (5 bases). CDR3 size: 16 residues. The germline CDR1 and CDR2 sequences are MDHEN and SYDVKM. Trimming took off 6 bases at V and 1 base at J, with 13 bases between the two ends. The CDR3, as DNA: TGTGCCAGCAGCCTCCTTGACAGTTCTGGGGCCAACGTCCTGACTTTC. Encoded protein: CASSLLDSSGANVLTF. Full variable domain (missing parts from reference TRBV28 and TRBJ2-6): DVKVTQSSRYLVKRTGEKVFLECVQDMDHENMFWYRQDPGLGLRLIYFSYDVKMKEKGDIPEGYSVSREKKERFSLILESASTNQTSMYLCASSLLDSSGANVLTFGAGSRLTVL.

The J gene is TRBJ1-1, the V gene TRBV9, with unresolved D. V shed 4 bases and J shed 1 base, with 17 bases lying between them. Germline V CDR1 and CDR2: SGDLS, YYNGEE. CDR3 size: 16 residues. CDR3 nucleotide sequence: TGTGCCAGCAGCTCCTACACCCGGGTCTCGAACACTGAAGCTTTCTTT. This codes for CASSSYTRVSNTEAFF.

The CDR3 DNA is TGTGCTAGTGTCAGGACAGGGGGCGCCCCATTTAGCTACGAGCAGTACTTC. Its protein product is CASVRTGGAPFSYEQYF. This chain joins TRBV12-5 and TRBJ2-7, with 11 positions matching TRBD1. The V and J ends lost 7 bases and 3 bases, in that order; junction bases with no gene match: 14. This CDR3 comprises 17 residues. Germline loops: CDR1 LGHNT, CDR2 FRNRAP.

The chain recombines TRBV6-5 with TRBJ2-7; maybe TRBD2 (5 bases). Germline CDR1 and CDR2: MNHEY and SVGAGI. The CDR3 is 14 residues long. The V and J ends lost 2 bases and 2 bases respectively, with 10 bases between them. DNA for the CDR3: TGTGCCAGCAGTTACGTAGGGAGTGCCTACGAGCAGTACTTC. Protein: CASSYVGSAYEQYF.

The J gene is TRBJ1-2, the V gene TRBV29-1; D is undetermined. The CDR3 runs 13 residues. Trimming stripped 0 bases from V and 4 bases from J, with 9 bases between. The germline gives CDR1 SQVTM, CDR2 ANQGSEA. The CDR3 DNA reads as TGCAGCGTTGAAGACGGAGGGATCTATGGCTACACCTTC. Protein product: CSVEDGGIYGYTF.

The chain joins TRBV27 to TRBJ1-2; D perhaps matches TRBD1 (6 bases). The V end was cut by 0 bases, the J end by 6 bases, with 11 bases between. The CDR3 covers 14 residues. Germline V CDR1 and CDR2: MNHEY, SMNVEV (reference sequence). In nucleotides, the CDR3 is TGTGCCAGCAGTTTATCGAGGGGGGGAGATGGCTACACCTTC. This codes for CASSLSRGGDGYTF.

The chain uses TRBV6-4 and TRBJ2-1, with 11 bases that match TRBD2. The CDR3 is 16 amino acids. V dropped 0 bases and J dropped 2; count of bases not matched to a gene: 0. Germline loops: CDR1 MRHNA, CDR2 SNTAGT. This chain's CDR3 is CASSDSTSGTYNEQFF. The CDR3 nucleotides read TGTGCCAGCAGTGACTCGACTAGCGGGACCTACAATGAGCAGTTCTTC.

CDR3 DNA: TGTGCCAGCAGCTTGGAGAGCCGCACAGATACGCAGTATTTT. This gives the protein CASSLESRTDTQYF. The rearrangement joins TRBV5-6 to TRBJ2-3; D gene unclear. V lost 0 bases and J lost 1, with 6 bases in between. The CDR3 is 14 amino acids. CDR1 and CDR2 (germline): SGHDT, YYEEEE.

The chain uses TRBV7-2 and TRBJ2-3, with TRBD2 matching over 11 bases. Germline lookup yields CDR1 SGHTA and CDR2 FQGNSA. This CDR3 has 17 amino acids. V trimming: 0 bases; J trimming: 5 bases; junction bases outside the gene matches: 7. CDR3: CASSLAGIGTSGDTQYF. The CDR3 coding sequence is TGTGCCAGCAGCTTAGCTGGTATTGGGACTAGCGGAGATACGCAGTATTTT.

This chain joins TRBV30 and TRBJ2-2; 10 positions match TRBD1. This CDR3 is 14 amino acids long. Unmatched junction bases numbered 2, after V lost 2 bases and J lost 5 bases. CDR1 is GTSNPN and CDR2 is SVGIG in the germline V gene (reference sequence). CDR3 amino acids: CAWSWTGGTGELFF. In DNA, the CDR3 is TGTGCCTGGAGTTGGACAGGGGGAACCGGGGAGCTGTTTTTT.